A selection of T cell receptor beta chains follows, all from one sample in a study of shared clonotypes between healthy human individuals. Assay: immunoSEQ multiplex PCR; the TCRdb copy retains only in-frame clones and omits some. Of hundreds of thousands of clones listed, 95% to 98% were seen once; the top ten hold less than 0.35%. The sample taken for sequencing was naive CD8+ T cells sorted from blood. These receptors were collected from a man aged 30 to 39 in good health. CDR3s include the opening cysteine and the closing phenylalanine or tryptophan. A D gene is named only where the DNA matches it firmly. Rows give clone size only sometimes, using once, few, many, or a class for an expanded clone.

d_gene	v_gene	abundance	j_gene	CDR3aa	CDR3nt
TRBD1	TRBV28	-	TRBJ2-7	CASSTPGGGYEQYF	TGTGCCAGCAGTACACCAGGGGGCGGCTACGAGCAGTACTTC
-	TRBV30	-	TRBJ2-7	CAWSRDFGDEQYF	TGTGCCTGGAGCCGGGACTTTGGAGACGAGCAGTACTTC
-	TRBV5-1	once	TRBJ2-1	CASSLRDGYEQFF	TGCGCCAGCAGCTTGAGGGATGGGTATGAGCAGTTCTTC
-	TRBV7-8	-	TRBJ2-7	CASSTARVGYEQYF	TGTGCCAGCAGCACCGCTAGGGTTGGCTACGAGCAGTACTTC
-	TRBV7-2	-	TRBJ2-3	CASSLVEDTITDTQYF	TGTGCCAGCAGCTTAGTTGAGGACACCATCACAGATACGCAGTATTTT
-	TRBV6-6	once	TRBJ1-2	CAREGDYGYTF	TGTGCCAGGGAAGGAGACTATGGCTACACCTTC
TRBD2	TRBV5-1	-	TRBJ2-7	CASSPRGEGSEQYF	TGCGCCAGCAGTCCCCGCGGGGAGGGTTCCGAGCAGTACTTC
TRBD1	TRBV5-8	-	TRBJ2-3	CASSFGRGRRDTQYF	TGTGCCAGCAGCTTTGGAAGGGGGCGTAGAGATACGCAGTATTTT
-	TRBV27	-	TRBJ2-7	CASSLSPGVGYEQYF	TGTGCCAGCAGCTTATCTCCAGGGGTAGGGTACGAGCAGTACTTC
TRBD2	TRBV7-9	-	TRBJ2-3	CASSPIAGGLDTQYF	TGTGCCAGCAGCCCGATAGCGGGAGGTCTAGATACGCAGTATTTT
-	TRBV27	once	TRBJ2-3	CASNSMGLDTDTQYF	TGTGCCAGCAACTCCATGGGACTCGACACAGATACGCAGTATTTT
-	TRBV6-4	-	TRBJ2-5	CASSPQVAETQYF	TGTGCCAGCAGTCCACAGGTCGCGGAGACCCAGTACTTC
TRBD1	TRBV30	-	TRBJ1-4	CAWTPGQGREKLFF	TGTGCCTGGACCCCGGGACAGGGAAGAGAAAAACTGTTTTTT
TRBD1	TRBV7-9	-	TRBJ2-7	CATGREGQAYYEQYF	TGTGCCACCGGTCGCGAGGGACAGGCTTACTACGAGCAGTACTTC
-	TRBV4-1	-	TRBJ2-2	CASGGFLSTGELFF	TGCGCCAGCGGAGGATTCTTGAGCACCGGGGAGCTGTTTTTT
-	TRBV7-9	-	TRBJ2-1	CASSLGMPYHEQFF	TGTGCCAGCAGCTTAGGCATGCCTTACCATGAGCAGTTCTTC
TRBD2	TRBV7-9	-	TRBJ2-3	CASSLNPPWTSGSTDTQYF	TGTGCCAGCAGCTTAAATCCCCCGTGGACTAGCGGGAGCACAGATACGCAGTATTTT
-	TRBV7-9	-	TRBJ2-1	CASSSFSIEQFF	TGTGCCAGCAGCTCCTTCTCGATTGAGCAGTTCTTC
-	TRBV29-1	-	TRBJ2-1	CSVVQNSYNEQFF	TGCAGCGTTGTACAGAACTCCTACAATGAGCAGTTCTTC
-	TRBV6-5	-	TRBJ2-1	CASSYTTGINEQFF	TGTGCCAGCAGTTACACCACAGGTATCAATGAGCAGTTCTTC
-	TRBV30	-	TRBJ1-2	CAWSVRGLYGYTF	TGTGCCTGGAGTGTAAGGGGCCTTTATGGCTACACCTTC
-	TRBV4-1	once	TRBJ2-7	CASSQDSGAIYEQYF	TGCGCCAGCAGCCAAGATTCAGGGGCAATCTACGAGCAGTACTTC
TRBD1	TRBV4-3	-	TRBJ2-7	CASSQTGTGGPYEQYF	TGCGCCAGCAGCCAAACCGGGACAGGGGGACCCTACGAGCAGTACTTC
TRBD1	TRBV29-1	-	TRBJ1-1	CSVDQTGANTEAFF	TGCAGCGTTGATCAGACAGGGGCGAACACTGAAGCTTTCTTT
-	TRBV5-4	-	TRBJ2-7	CASSSQSSGTYEQYF	TGTGCCAGCAGCTCGCAGTCCAGCGGTACCTACGAGCAGTACTTC
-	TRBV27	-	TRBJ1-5	CASSPRSYSNQPQHF	TGTGCCAGCAGTCCCCGCAGCTATAGCAATCAGCCCCAGCATTTT
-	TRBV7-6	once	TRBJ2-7	CASSLSAGRDLAYEQYF	TGTGCCAGCAGCCTTTCCGCTGGGCGGGACTTAGCCTACGAGCAGTACTTC
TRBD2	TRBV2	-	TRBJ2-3	CARGLVGGTDTQYF	TGTGCCAGGGGACTAGTTGGGGGCACAGATACGCAGTATTTT
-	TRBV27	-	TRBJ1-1	CASSLSSRVEAFF	TGTGCCAGCAGTTTATCGAGCAGGGTGGAAGCTTTCTTT
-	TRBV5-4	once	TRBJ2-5	CASSLQETQYF	TGTGCCAGCAGCCTTCAAGAGACCCAGTACTTC